This entry lists 9 T cell receptor beta chains sequenced from one sample in a study of blood T cell repertoires in COVID-19. Produced via immunoSEQ multiplex PCR; TCRdb's table is partial and in-frame only. The table includes 68,000 or so clones, around 90% detected once. Specimen: peripheral blood. The source of these receptors is a human donor in a cohort sampled during active COVID-19.

The chain links TRBV7-9 to TRBJ1-1; TRBD1 aligns across 9 bases. Germline V gives CDR1 SEHNR, CDR2 FQNEAQ (reference sequence). The CDR3 spans 16 residues. V dropped 6 bases and J dropped 4; count of bases not matched to a gene: 12. The CDR3 reads CASSYPGQGSFTEAFF. In nucleotides, the CDR3 is TGTGCCAGCAGTTACCCGGGACAGGGCTCTTTCACTGAAGCTTTCTTT. Combining the CDR3 with reference TRBV7-9 and TRBJ1-1 gives the whole variable domain DTGVSQNPRHKITKRGQNVTFRCDPISEHNRLYWYRQTLGQGPEFLTYFQNEAQLEKSRLLSDRFSAERPKGSFSTLEIQRTEQGDSAMYLCASSYPGQGSFTEAFFGQGTRLTVV.

The chain employs TRBV19 and TRBJ2-2; perhaps TRBD1 as D (6 bases). CDR1 is LNHDA and CDR2 is SQIVND in the germline V gene (reference sequence). The V end was cut by 4 bases, the J end by 4 bases, with 16 bases between. The CDR3 sequence is 16 residues long. CDR3 coding DNA: TGTGCCAGTAGTACCTGGACAGCCGCGAGCACCGGGGAGCTGTTTTTT. It encodes CASSTWTAASTGELFF. The full variable domain, rest sourced from reference TRBV19 and TRBJ2-2, is DGGITQSPKYLFRKEGQNVTLSCEQNLNHDAMYWYRQDPGQGLRLIYYSQIVNDFQKGDIAEGYSVSREKKESFPLTVTSAQKNPTAFYLCASSTWTAASTGELFFGEGSRLTVL.

The chain has TRBV6-4 and TRBJ2-2, with TRBD1 matching 8 bases. This CDR3 region has 14 residues. CDR1 MRHNA and CDR2 SNTAGT come from the germline V gene. V shed 5 bases and J 4 bases; nucleotides not matched to a gene: 3. In nucleotides, the CDR3 is TGTGCCAGCAGTAACAGGGGGACCACCGGGGAGCTGTTTTTT. Translated, it gives CASSNRGTTGELFF.

The chain combines TRBV7-9 with TRBJ2-2, with 10 bases matching TRBD2. V lost 3 bases and J lost 3; bases outside the gene matches: 4. This CDR3 region has 16 residues. CDR1 SEHNR and CDR2 FQNEAQ come from the germline V gene (reference sequence). The CDR3 reads CASSFGLAGDTGELFF. DNA for the CDR3: TGTGCCAGCAGCTTTGGGCTAGCGGGGGACACCGGGGAGCTGTTTTTT.

V gene TRBV7-8 combines with J gene TRBJ1-1; possible D gene TRBD1, 5 bases. V lost 0 bases, J lost 0 bases, and 11 bases lay in between. Germline V gene data show CDR1 as SGHVS and CDR2 as FQNEAQ. The CDR3 consists of 16 residues. The CDR3 nucleotides are TGTGCCAGCAGCTTAGCGGCAGGGAGGGTGAACACTGAAGCTTTCTTT. Translating it yields CASSLAAGRVNTEAFF.

The chain links TRBV4-1 to TRBJ2-7; 8 bases fit TRBD1. This CDR3 comprises 16 residues. Germline V gene lookup returns CDR1 MGHRA and CDR2 YSYEKL. J lost 3 bases, V lost 0 bases, and 7 bases had no gene match. CDR3 in amino acids: CASSQDRWTGSYEQYF. The DNA for the CDR3 is TGCGCCAGCAGCCAAGATCGATGGACAGGGAGCTACGAGCAGTACTTC.

The gene calls are TRBV28 and TRBJ2-7, with D hard to call. Germline V gives CDR1 MDHEN, CDR2 SYDVKM. The CDR3 sequence is 12 residues long. The ends were cut back, 3 bases at V and 1 base at J, with 4 bases in the middle. CDR3 DNA: TGTGCCAGCAGTTTGAGGTCCTACGAGCAGTACTTC. It translates to CASSLRSYEQYF.

The genes are TRBV5-1 and TRBJ2-5, with no clear D. CDR3 size: 13 residues. Trimming removed 2 bases from V and 5 bases from J, with 10 bases in between. In germline, CDR1 is SGHRS, CDR2 YFSETQ. Written as DNA, the CDR3 is TGCGCCAGCAGCTTTTTAGGAGAGGAGACCCAGTACTTC. It encodes CASSFLGEETQYF.

V gene TRBV5-5 combines with J gene TRBJ1-1; 7 bases match TRBD1. CDR3 length equals 15 residues. The germline V gene encodes CDR1 SGHKS and CDR2 YYEKEE (reference sequence). J gave up 3 bases and V 4 bases, and 9 bases lay outside the gene matches. The chain's CDR3 is CASSITGAGDTEAFF. The CDR3 coding sequence is TGTGCCAGCAGCATCACAGGGGCAGGGGACACTGAAGCTTTCTTT.